These T cell receptor beta chains were read from a single sample in a study of blood T cell repertoires in COVID-19. Assay: immunoSEQ multiplex PCR; the TCRdb copy retains only in-frame clones and omits some. The table lists some 290,000 clones, roughly 91% of them singletons, with 11% in the top ten. The specimen was peripheral blood. All receptors derive from a woman aged 30 to 39 with COVID-19, enrolled during active disease. Each CDR3 is given with its conserved first and last residue. A D gene is named only where the DNA matches it firmly. The size entry is marked missing in some rows and otherwise reads once, few, many or a size class.

j_gene | abundance | v_gene | d_gene | CDR3nt | CDR3aa
TRBJ1-4 | once | TRBV2 | NA | TGTGCCAGCTCGCGGGAGATGCATGAAAAACTGTTTTTT | CASSREMHEKLFF
TRBJ2-1 | NA | TRBV7-6 | TRBD2 | TGTGCCAGCAGCTTAGCTAGCGGGGGTGGGGATGAGCAGTTCTTC | CASSLASGGGDEQFF
TRBJ1-6 | once | TRBV5-1 | TRBD1 | TGCGCCAGCAGCTTGCGGACAGGGGATAATTCACCCCTCCACTTT | CASSLRTGDNSPLHF
TRBJ1-1 | NA | TRBV6-5 | NA | TGTGCCAGCTCACTCATCCGGGGGGGAGCTTTCTTT | CASSLIRGGAFF
TRBJ2-7 | NA | TRBV19 | NA | TGTGCCAGTAGTAAGGCGGGGCTAAGCTCCTACGAGCAGTACTTC | CASSKAGLSSYEQYF
TRBJ1-1 | NA | TRBV19 | TRBD1 | TGTGCCAGTAGGGTTACAGGGGTCACTGAAGCTTTCTTT | CASRVTGVTEAFF
TRBJ1-6 | NA | TRBV1 | NA | TGCACCAGCAGCCCACTGACGGGGGGAAGCTCCTATAATTCACCCCTCCACTTT | CTSSPLTGGSSYNSPLHF
TRBJ2-2 | NA | TRBV14 | TRBD1 | TGTGCCAGCAGCAGGGGGACAGGGGCCGAAGCGAACACCGGGGAGCTGTTTTTT | CASSRGTGAEANTGELFF
TRBJ1-2 | NA | TRBV10-3 | NA | TGTGCCATCAGTGTAGGGGGGGACTATGGCTACACCTTC | CAISVGGDYGYTF
TRBJ1-4 | NA | TRBV6-6 | NA | TGTGCCAGCAGCCCGAGCGTCCTTGGGGAAAAACTGTTTTTT | CASSPSVLGEKLFF
TRBJ2-5 | NA | TRBV18 | NA | TGTGCCAGCTCACCCCTTGGGCTCCAAGAGACCCAGTACTTC | CASSPLGLQETQYF
TRBJ1-1 | NA | TRBV18 | NA | TGTGCCAGCTCACCAATCAGAGGGTCGAACACTGAAGCTTTCTTT | CASSPIRGSNTEAFF
TRBJ2-1 | once | TRBV5-4 | NA | TGTGCCAGCAGTTGGGACACGGGCGGTGAGCAGTTCTTC | CASSWDTGGEQFF
TRBJ1-1 | NA | TRBV28 | NA | TGTGCCAGCAGGCGGGGGTACGCGGGGAACACTGAAGCTTTCTTT | CASRRGYAGNTEAFF
TRBJ1-4 | NA | TRBV2 | NA | TGTGCCAGCAGGGCGCGCGGGCAAACTAATGAAAAACTGTTTTTT | CASRARGQTNEKLFF